The clone carrying this TCR beta chain turned up a few times. Its antigen remains unidentified. This record comes from a study of T cell repertoires in cytomegalovirus infection. Whole-study context: A matching HLA type, together with CMV infection, was signaled by public TCR beta signatures.

MiXCR, run by TCRdb on the reads, gives a single entry per CDR3 protein. The repertoire includes under 500,000 distinct CDR3 sequences, about 42% of them detected once, and about two fifths sits in the top ten. V lost 8 bases and J lost 4, with 11 bases in between. Per the germline V gene, CDR1 is MNHNY and CDR2 is SVGAGI (reference sequence). This CDR3 has 12 residues. Sequencing used cultured PBMCs, obtained from culture after CMV antigen stimulation. V usage is TRBV6-6 and J usage is TRBJ2-5, with D possibly TRBD2 on 6 matching bases. The receptor was derived from a human donor in good health (CMV status not recorded). Some clones in this sample may be carry-over from other donors' samples. For the CDR3, the DNA is TGTGCCAGCGGCGCTAGCGTAGAGACCCAGTACTTC. Amino acid sequence: CASGASVETQYF.